This is a list of T cell receptor beta chains from one sample in a study of blood T cell repertoires in COVID-19. Assay: immunoSEQ multiplex PCR; the TCRdb copy retains only in-frame clones and omits some. The table shows about 96,000 clones, with approximately 84% occurring only once. What was sequenced was peripheral blood. The receptors originated from a woman between 55 and 75 years old with acute or convalescent COVID-19. Each CDR3 is given with its conserved first and last residue.

cdr3_aa j_call v_call
CASSSDRGGWETQYF TRBJ2-5 TRBV6-2/TRBV6-3
CASSLDSGQLYGYTF TRBJ1-2 TRBV11-2
CASSYMAGSRQETQYF TRBJ2-5 TRBV6-2/TRBV6-3
CASSLGTGPEKLFF TRBJ1-4 TRBV7-9
CASSYVPGAAYGYTF TRBJ1-2 TRBV6-5
CASSSSGGTQETQYF TRBJ2-5 TRBV7-2
CASSVGEGGITGELFF TRBJ2-2 TRBV9
CAWSAGTGNTIYF TRBJ1-3 TRBV30
CASSQVAAQGVDQPQHF TRBJ1-5 TRBV3-1/TRBV3-2
CASSEGSYTDTQYF TRBJ2-3 TRBV2
CASSQFQNYGYTF TRBJ1-2 TRBV3-1/TRBV3-2
CASSLGPSGGQETQYF TRBJ2-5 TRBV5-1
CASSPSGTQAPLHF TRBJ1-6 TRBV6-5
CASSKGLAGDQETQYF TRBJ2-5 TRBV10-1
CASTLEGWGQPQHF TRBJ1-5 TRBV6-6
CSVGEGSTYGYTF TRBJ1-2 TRBV29-1
CASSILYRRGQQSSYNSPLHF TRBJ1-6 TRBV19
CASSLNGGRETEAFF TRBJ1-1 TRBV11-2
CASTPDRNSNQPQHF TRBJ1-5 TRBV2
CASRDITNYGYTF TRBJ1-2 TRBV5-1